The 18 T cell receptor beta chains presented below share a single source sample, sequenced in a study of T cell repertoires in cytomegalovirus infection. TCRdb used MiXCR to reprocess the reads, holding one entry per CDR3 protein. The data contain tens of thousands of distinct CDR3 sequences, under 5% of them seen just once; the ten biggest clones take up about 22%. Sample: PBMCs. All receptors come from a human donor in good health (CMV status not recorded). Some clones in this sample may be carry-over from other donors' samples.

This clonotype was seen ten or more times. The chain links TRBV5-6 to TRBJ2-3; D call uncertain. Germline CDR1 reads SGHDT; CDR2 reads YYEEEE. The length of the CDR3 is 16 residues. Deletions cut 0 bases from V and 3 bases from J, with 14 bases between. This CDR3 reads CASSLGAGARTDTQYF. The CDR3 nucleotides read TGTGCCAGCAGCTTGGGTGCAGGTGCTAGGACAGATACGCAGTATTTT.

This clonotype was seen many times. The chain employs TRBV7-8 and TRBJ2-7, with 10 bases aligning to TRBD1. Germline CDR1 and CDR2: SGHVS and FQNEAQ. V dropped 2 bases and J dropped 2; count of bases not matched to a gene: 3. The CDR3 covers 15 residues. The CDR3 loop is CASSLRGQGTYEQYF. CDR3 nucleotide sequence: TGTGCCAGCAGCTTAAGGGGACAGGGGACCTACGAGCAGTACTTC. The variable domain in full, completed from reference TRBV7-8 and TRBJ2-7, reads GAGVSQSPRYKVAKRGQDVALRCDPISGHVSLFWYQQALGQGPEFLTYFQNEAQLDKSGLPSDRFFAERPEGSVSTLKIQRTQQEDSAVYLCASSLRGQGTYEQYFGPGTRLTVT.

This clonotype was recorded many times. The chain uses TRBV12-3 or TRBV12-4 and TRBJ1-3, with D maybe TRBD1 (5 bases). This CDR3 spans 17 amino acids. Trimming cost V 3 bases and J 2 bases, with 17 bases left between them. CDR3 residues: CASSLLILGVAGNTIYF. In nucleotides, the CDR3 is TGTGCCAGCAGTTTGCTGATCCTAGGGGTCGCTGGAAACACCATATATTTT.

This clonotype has at least ten counts. The V gene is TRBV7-2, the J gene TRBJ1-2; no firm D call. The CDR3 contains 13 residues. Trimming stripped 3 bases from V and 6 bases from J, with 11 bases between. Germline V gene lookup returns CDR1 SGHTA and CDR2 FQGNSA. The CDR3 coding sequence is TGTGCCAGCAGCTTCGCAGTCACCGATGGCTACACCTTC. Translating gives CASSFAVTDGYTF.

This clonotype was picked up many times. The rearrangement links TRBV20-1 to TRBJ2-3; weak D call: TRBD1 (5 bases). V was trimmed by 4 bases and J by 1 base, leaving 12 bases between them. The germline V gene has CDR1 DFQATT and CDR2 SNEGSKA (reference sequence). The CDR3 has 14 residues. CDR3 protein: CSAIQDSGTDTQYF. The DNA for the CDR3 is TGCAGTGCTATACAGGATTCTGGCACAGATACGCAGTATTTT.

This clonotype was seen at least ten times. The chain joins TRBV7-2 to TRBJ2-3; TRBD2 matches at 7 bases. The CDR3 is 16 amino acids. The germline CDR1 and CDR2 sequences are SGHTA and FQGNSA. Trimming took 5 bases from V and 1 from J; bases not matched to a gene: 9. The chain's CDR3 is CASSERRAGGTDTQYF. For the CDR3, the DNA is TGTGCCAGCAGCGAGCGGAGGGCGGGGGGCACAGATACGCAGTATTTT.

This clonotype was seen many times. The V gene is TRBV7-2, the J gene TRBJ2-5; 10 nucleotides agree with TRBD1. The CDR3 is 16 residues long. Germline loops: CDR1 SGHTA, CDR2 FQGNSA. The V gene end was trimmed by 5 bases and the J gene end by 5 bases; junction bases not matched to a gene: 11. In nucleotides, the CDR3 is TGTGCCAGCAGCACGACAGGGGGCGCAAAATTGGAGACCCAGTACTTC. It is translated as CASSTTGGAKLETQYF. Full variable domain (remainder filled in from reference TRBV7-2 and TRBJ2-5): GAGVSQSPSNKVTEKGKDVELRCDPISGHTALYWYRQSLGQGLEFLIYFQGNSAPDKSGLPSDRFSAERTGGSVSTLTIQRTQQEDSAVYLCASSTTGGAKLETQYFGPGTRLLVL.

At least ten counts were recorded for this clonotype. V and J are TRBV28 and TRBJ2-3, with no clear D. The CDR3 runs to 16 residues. Trimming left V 1 base short and J 2 bases short, with 13 bases between. CDR1 MDHEN and CDR2 SYDVKM come from the germline V gene. CDR3 sequence: CASSLSGFPHTDTQYF. CDR3 nucleotide sequence: TGTGCCAGCAGTTTATCTGGCTTCCCTCACACAGATACGCAGTATTTT.

This clonotype has more than one count but fewer than ten. The chain carries TRBV7-2 and TRBJ1-5; perhaps TRBD1 as D (6 bases). Germline V lookup: CDR1 SGHTA, CDR2 FQGNSA. CDR3 size: 14 residues. Trimming cost V 4 bases and J 4 bases, with 11 bases left between them. The CDR3 reads CASSSGQRNQPQHF. CDR3 coding DNA: TGTGCCAGCAGCTCCGGACAGCGTAATCAGCCCCAGCATTTT.

There are many counts of this clonotype. The chain has TRBV6-2 or TRBV6-3 and TRBJ2-5, with D unclear. With 9 bases removed from V and 5 bases from J, the gap between germline ends came to 19 bases. From germline, CDR1 is MNHEY and CDR2 SVGEGT. There are 14 residues in the CDR3. This chain's CDR3 is CASKGVRIAETQYF. The CDR3 DNA follows: TGTGCCAGTAAAGGTGTTAGGATTGCGGAGACCCAGTACTTC.

This chain links TRBV4-3 with TRBJ1-1; 7 bases are a match to TRBD1. Germline values: CDR1 LGHNA, CDR2 YSLEER. The CDR3 totals 19 residues. Trimming took 0 bases from V and 1 from J; bases not matched to a gene: 14. CDR3 loop: CASSQDPGGLTGRNTEAFF. In DNA form, the CDR3 reads TGCGCCAGCAGCCAAGATCCGGGGGGACTGACAGGGCGGAACACTGAAGCTTTCTTT.

This clonotype was recorded at least ten times. The chain is built from TRBV7-3 and TRBJ1-1, with 7 bases lining up with TRBD1. The germline V gene encodes CDR1 SGHTA and CDR2 FQGTGA. The V gene end was trimmed by 5 bases and the J gene end by 3 bases; junction bases not matched to a gene: 9. The CDR3 consists of 15 residues. The DNA of the CDR3 is TGTGCCAGCAGCAAAGGGGGCCTTCGGGACACTGAAGCTTTCTTT. It specifies CASSKGGLRDTEAFF.

This clonotype was counted at least ten times. The gene calls are TRBV7-2 and TRBJ1-2, with D hard to call. The ends were cut back, 3 bases at V and 8 bases at J, with 22 bases in the middle. The CDR3 extends over 16 amino acids. Germline CDR1 and CDR2: SGHTA and FQGNSA. CDR3 DNA: TGTGCCAGCAGCTTTAGTCGCGATGCCTTCGTTAGGGGCTACACCTTC. Its translation: CASSFSRDAFVRGYTF.

This clonotype has a count of ten or more. The rearrangement joins TRBV7-9 to TRBJ2-3; D call uncertain. Germline V gives CDR1 SEHNR, CDR2 FQNEAQ (reference sequence). V lost 5 bases and J 0 bases, leaving 15 bases between the germline ends. The CDR3 loop spans 16 amino acids. CDR3 region: CASSPAGRSSTDTQYF. CDR3 nucleotide sequence: TGTGCCAGCAGCCCCGCCGGCCGTTCTAGCACAGATACGCAGTATTTT.

In its sample, this clonotype was seen many times. The chain links TRBV7-9 to TRBJ2-2; D possibly corresponds to TRBD2 (5 bases). V shed 1 base and J shed 3 bases, with 9 bases lying between them. Germline CDR1 reads SEHNR; CDR2 reads FQNEAQ (reference sequence). The CDR3 is made up of 15 amino acids. The CDR3 protein is CASSLGGLYTGELFF. The DNA for the CDR3 is TGTGCCAGCAGCTTAGGTGGACTCTACACCGGGGAGCTGTTTTTT.

Ten or more counts support this clonotype. J is TRBJ2-1 and V is TRBV6-1; TRBD1 might be the D (5 bases). CDR3 size: 15 residues. The V and J ends lost 2 bases and 3 bases respectively, with 11 bases between them. Germline-derived CDR1 and CDR2 are MNHNS and SASEGT. The CDR3 loop is CASSEPWGFYNEQFF. CDR3 DNA: TGTGCCAGCAGTGAACCGTGGGGCTTCTACAATGAGCAGTTCTTC.

This clonotype occurred many times. The V call is TRBV24-1, the J call TRBJ1-5; D uncertain. Germline V gene data show CDR1 as KGHDR and CDR2 as SFDVKD. The CDR3 loop spans 13 amino acids. Deletions cut 9 bases from V and 0 bases from J, with 8 bases between. The CDR3 is CATSDDSNQPQHF. DNA of the CDR3: TGTGCCACCTCGGACGATAGCAATCAGCCCCAGCATTTT.

This clonotype showed up many times. The chain employs TRBV7-8 and TRBJ2-3; weak D call: TRBD2 (6 bases). The CDR3 sequence is 16 residues long. V was shortened by 5 bases and J by 3 bases, with 18 bases between the two germline ends. CDR1 and CDR2 (germline): SGHVS, FQNEAQ. The DNA of the CDR3 is TGTGCCAGCAGCAAGCCGGGACTCCCAAGGACAGATACGCAGTATTTT. Translation: CASSKPGLPRTDTQYF.